These T cell receptor beta chains were read from a single sample in a study of CD8 T cells in ankylosing spondylitis. One entry per CDR3 protein, called by TCRdb with MiXCR from the 5' RACE reads. Of roughly 370,000 distinct CDR3 sequences listed, 20% to 25% were seen once; the top ten hold approximately 16%. Sequencing input: blood, either unsorted or a sorted T cell fraction (not recorded which). The source is a male donor with ankylosing spondylitis. The CDR3 runs from the conserved cysteine through the conserved F or W. Fields, in order: clone size, D gene, V gene, J gene, CDR3 protein, CDR3 DNA. D genes are given only for firm matches. Clone size is given for some rows only: seen once, a few or many times, or a class if the clone is expanded.

clone_size: many
d_call: .
v_call: TRBV29-1
j_call: TRBJ2-1
cdr3_aa: CSISVSSYNEQFF
cdr3_nt: TGCAGCATTAGCGTCAGCTCCTACAATGAGCAGTTCTTC

clone_size: few
d_call: TRBD2
v_call: TRBV4-1
j_call: TRBJ2-3
cdr3_aa: CASSPETSGRVILAADTQYF
cdr3_nt: TGCGCCAGCAGCCCCGAGACTAGCGGGAGGGTAATATTAGCGGCAGATACGCAGTATTTT

clone_size: few
d_call: TRBD1
v_call: TRBV7-9
j_call: TRBJ2-1
cdr3_aa: CASSSQPGQGYNEQFF
cdr3_nt: TGTGCCAGCAGCTCTCAACCGGGACAGGGGTACAATGAGCAGTTCTTC

clone_size: few
d_call: .
v_call: TRBV27
j_call: TRBJ2-7
cdr3_aa: CASSLGQSYEQYF
cdr3_nt: TGTGCCAGCAGTTTAGGTCAGTCGTACGAGCAGTACTTC

clone_size: .
d_call: .
v_call: TRBV10-3
j_call: TRBJ2-2
cdr3_aa: CAISEARGPGELFF
cdr3_nt: TGTGCCATCAGTGAGGCCCGGGGGCCCGGGGAGCTGTTTTTT

clone_size: .
d_call: .
v_call: TRBV6-1
j_call: TRBJ2-6
cdr3_aa: CASTSRTLSGANVLTF
cdr3_nt: TGTGCCAGCACCTCACGGACCCTCTCTGGGGCCAACGTCCTGACTTTC

clone_size: few
d_call: .
v_call: TRBV3-1
j_call: TRBJ1-6
cdr3_aa: CASSQDPPQVKNSPLHF
cdr3_nt: TGTGCCAGCAGCCAAGATCCCCCCCAGGTTAAGAATTCACCCCTCCACTTT

clone_size: few
d_call: .
v_call: TRBV12-3/TRBV12-4
j_call: TRBJ2-2
cdr3_aa: CASSWDTYTGELFF
cdr3_nt: TGTGCCAGCAGTTGGGACACCTACACCGGGGAGCTGTTTTTT

clone_size: .
d_call: TRBD1
v_call: TRBV6-2/TRBV6-3
j_call: TRBJ1-6
cdr3_aa: CASRPDRAAPLHF
cdr3_nt: TGTGCCAGCAGGCCGGACAGGGCAGCACCCCTCCACTTT

clone_size: .
d_call: .
v_call: TRBV12-3/TRBV12-4
j_call: TRBJ2-4
cdr3_aa: CASSLVRLSGEGDIQYF
cdr3_nt: TGTGCCAGCAGTTTAGTCAGACTTTCAGGGGAAGGGGACATTCAGTACTTC

clone_size: .
d_call: TRBD2
v_call: TRBV3-1
j_call: TRBJ2-1
cdr3_aa: CASSQAGTSGSGEQFF
cdr3_nt: TGTGCCAGCAGCCAGGCCGGGACTAGCGGGAGCGGGGAGCAGTTCTTC

clone_size: few
d_call: TRBD1
v_call: TRBV5-6
j_call: TRBJ2-7
cdr3_aa: CASSWDRTYEQYF
cdr3_nt: TGTGCCAGCAGCTGGGACAGGACCTACGAGCAGTACTTC

clone_size: .
d_call: .
v_call: TRBV6-1
j_call: TRBJ2-1
cdr3_aa: CASSPQPPRHNEQFF
cdr3_nt: TGTGCCAGCAGTCCACAGCCCCCGAGGCACAATGAGCAGTTCTTC

clone_size: few
d_call: .
v_call: TRBV29-1
j_call: TRBJ2-2
cdr3_aa: CSAGIPGELFF
cdr3_nt: TGCAGCGCCGGGATTCCCGGGGAGCTGTTTTTT

clone_size: few
d_call: TRBD2
v_call: TRBV3-1
j_call: TRBJ2-5
cdr3_aa: CASSLGSGFQETQYF
cdr3_nt: TGTGCCAGCAGCCTAGGTAGCGGGTTCCAAGAGACCCAGTACTTC

clone_size: .
d_call: TRBD2
v_call: TRBV20-1
j_call: TRBJ2-7
cdr3_aa: CSASWREDRGEQYF
cdr3_nt: TGCAGTGCTAGTTGGCGGGAGGACCGAGGGGAGCAGTACTTC

clone_size: .
d_call: .
v_call: TRBV28
j_call: TRBJ2-7
cdr3_aa: CASSPPAGIYEQYF
cdr3_nt: TGTGCCAGCAGTCCACCGGCAGGGATCTACGAGCAGTACTTC

clone_size: .
d_call: TRBD2
v_call: TRBV14
j_call: TRBJ2-5
cdr3_aa: CASSDGLTSGSILRETQYF
cdr3_nt: TGTGCCAGCAGCGACGGCCTGACTAGCGGGAGCATTCTGAGAGAGACCCAGTACTTC

clone_size: .
d_call: .
v_call: TRBV28
j_call: TRBJ2-7
cdr3_aa: CASKKTGAPYEQYF
cdr3_nt: TGTGCCAGCAAAAAGACGGGGGCTCCCTACGAGCAGTACTTC

clone_size: few
d_call: TRBD2
v_call: TRBV2
j_call: TRBJ2-3
cdr3_aa: CASRGTSGRSTDTQYF
cdr3_nt: TGTGCCAGCAGGGGGACTAGCGGGAGGAGCACAGATACGCAGTATTTT

clone_size: .
d_call: .
v_call: TRBV15
j_call: TRBJ2-1
cdr3_aa: CATSRDPGHLYFF
cdr3_nt: TGTGCCACCAGCAGAGATCCGGGTCACCTATACTTCTTC

clone_size: few
d_call: TRBD2
v_call: TRBV6-5
j_call: TRBJ2-7
cdr3_aa: CASSYFASGSPYEQYF
cdr3_nt: TGTGCCAGCAGTTACTTCGCTAGCGGGAGTCCTTACGAGCAGTACTTC

clone_size: few
d_call: .
v_call: TRBV9
j_call: TRBJ2-2
cdr3_aa: CASSIGVQQNGELFF
cdr3_nt: TGTGCCAGCAGTATAGGGGTCCAGCAGAACGGGGAGCTGTTTTTT

clone_size: .
d_call: TRBD2
v_call: TRBV20-1
j_call: TRBJ2-4
cdr3_aa: CSARDQREGLLAKNIQYF
cdr3_nt: TGCAGTGCTAGAGATCAGCGGGAGGGTTTACTAGCCAAAAACATTCAGTACTTC

clone_size: few
d_call: TRBD1
v_call: TRBV12-3/TRBV12-4
j_call: TRBJ2-7
cdr3_aa: CASSHRDRYEQYF
cdr3_nt: TGTGCCAGCAGTCACAGGGACAGATACGAGCAGTACTTC

clone_size: .
d_call: TRBD2
v_call: TRBV12-3/TRBV12-4
j_call: TRBJ2-1
cdr3_aa: CASSLFPQSGRNEQFF
cdr3_nt: TGTGCCAGCAGTTTGTTCCCCCAGAGCGGGAGGAATGAGCAGTTCTTC

clone_size: .
d_call: TRBD1
v_call: TRBV5-1
j_call: TRBJ1-1
cdr3_aa: CASSLTQGTGNTEAFF
cdr3_nt: TGCGCCAGCAGCCTTACACAGGGGACCGGGAACACTGAAGCTTTCTTT

clone_size: many
d_call: .
v_call: TRBV7-8
j_call: TRBJ2-1
cdr3_aa: CASSLRARNEQFF
cdr3_nt: TGTGCCAGCAGCTTACGAGCACGGAATGAGCAGTTCTTC

clone_size: .
d_call: .
v_call: TRBV5-1
j_call: TRBJ2-5
cdr3_aa: CASTGLGKTQYF
cdr3_nt: TGCGCCAGCACGGGACTCGGAAAAACCCAGTACTTC

clone_size: .
d_call: TRBD1
v_call: TRBV20-1
j_call: TRBJ2-1
cdr3_aa: CSASPGQGTEQFF
cdr3_nt: TGCAGTGCTAGCCCCGGACAGGGAACTGAGCAGTTCTTC

clone_size: .
d_call: TRBD1
v_call: TRBV9
j_call: TRBJ1-2
cdr3_aa: CASSAYPGQGSNYGYTF
cdr3_nt: TGTGCCAGCAGCGCCTATCCGGGACAGGGCTCTAACTATGGCTACACCTTC

clone_size: few
d_call: .
v_call: TRBV5-1
j_call: TRBJ2-1
cdr3_aa: CASRSRGETYNEQFF
cdr3_nt: TGCGCCAGCAGAAGTCGCGGGGAGACCTACAATGAGCAGTTCTTC

clone_size: .
d_call: TRBD1
v_call: TRBV7-6
j_call: TRBJ1-1
cdr3_aa: CASSLDRLTEAFF
cdr3_nt: TGTGCCAGCAGCCTGGACAGGCTCACTGAAGCTTTCTTT

clone_size: .
d_call: .
v_call: TRBV7-9
j_call: TRBJ1-1
cdr3_aa: CASSSTGRRVNTEAFF
cdr3_nt: TGTGCCAGCAGCTCGACCGGGAGGAGGGTGAACACTGAAGCTTTCTTT

clone_size: many
d_call: .
v_call: TRBV19
j_call: TRBJ1-4
cdr3_aa: CASSSPRGNNEKLFF
cdr3_nt: TGTGCCAGTAGTAGTCCGAGGGGGAATAATGAAAAACTGTTTTTT

clone_size: .
d_call: .
v_call: TRBV6-1
j_call: TRBJ1-2
cdr3_aa: CASKPGINYGYTF
cdr3_nt: TGTGCCAGCAAGCCGGGAATCAACTATGGCTACACCTTC

clone_size: .
d_call: .
v_call: TRBV6-5
j_call: TRBJ2-7
cdr3_aa: CASSYARGALYEQYF
cdr3_nt: TGTGCCAGCAGTTACGCGAGAGGGGCGCTTTACGAGCAGTACTTC

clone_size: .
d_call: TRBD2
v_call: TRBV10-3
j_call: TRBJ2-3
cdr3_aa: CAIRPSSGRTPDTQYF
cdr3_nt: TGTGCCATCAGGCCGTCTAGCGGGCGGACCCCAGATACGCAGTATTTT

clone_size: few
d_call: .
v_call: TRBV20-1
j_call: TRBJ1-6
cdr3_aa: CSANRGRSPLHF
cdr3_nt: TGCAGTGCTAATAGGGGTCGATCACCCCTCCACTTT

clone_size: .
d_call: TRBD2
v_call: TRBV30
j_call: TRBJ2-3
cdr3_aa: CAWSDLVAGGSDTQYF
cdr3_nt: TGTGCCTGGAGTGATCTGGTAGCGGGAGGATCAGATACGCAGTATTTT

clone_size: few
d_call: .
v_call: TRBV12-3/TRBV12-4
j_call: TRBJ2-5
cdr3_aa: CASSPRLGGLTQYF
cdr3_nt: TGTGCCAGCAGTCCGCGGTTGGGTGGTTTGACCCAGTACTTC

clone_size: .
d_call: TRBD1
v_call: TRBV5-1
j_call: TRBJ2-5
cdr3_aa: CASSPNTGGQETQYF
cdr3_nt: TGCGCCAGCAGCCCAAACACAGGGGGACAAGAGACCCAGTACTTC

clone_size: few
d_call: .
v_call: TRBV6-2/TRBV6-3
j_call: TRBJ1-1
cdr3_aa: CASKAMRSGVDEAFF
cdr3_nt: TGTGCCAGCAAAGCCATGAGGTCTGGGGTCGATGAAGCTTTCTTT

clone_size: .
d_call: .
v_call: TRBV5-1
j_call: TRBJ2-3
cdr3_aa: CASSLGALTRSTDTQYF
cdr3_nt: TGCGCCAGCAGCTTGGGGGCCTTGACCCGAAGCACAGATACGCAGTATTTT

clone_size: .
d_call: .
v_call: TRBV7-2
j_call: TRBJ1-6
cdr3_aa: CASSLARVNSPLHF
cdr3_nt: TGTGCCAGCAGCTTAGCCAGGGTGAATTCACCCCTCCACTTT

clone_size: .
d_call: .
v_call: TRBV28
j_call: TRBJ2-7
cdr3_aa: CASKDGDSYEQYF
cdr3_nt: TGTGCCAGCAAGGACGGCGACTCCTACGAGCAGTACTTC

clone_size: .
d_call: TRBD2
v_call: TRBV20-1
j_call: TRBJ2-5
cdr3_aa: CSAFLAGGPYQETQYF
cdr3_nt: TGCAGTGCTTTTCTAGCGGGGGGTCCATACCAAGAGACCCAGTACTTC